This entry lists 4 T cell receptor beta chains sequenced from one sample in a study of shared clonotypes between healthy human individuals. The data were produced by immunoSEQ multiplex PCR, yet TCRdb's version contains in-frame clones alone and is incomplete. The sample consists of around 500,000 clones, 76% of them appearing once. Sequencing input: PBMCs. All receptors come from a woman in her thirties or forties in good health. Some clones in this sample may be carry-over from other donors' samples.

The chain recombines TRBV28 with TRBJ2-3; the match to TRBD2 covers 8 bases. The CDR3 is 15 amino acids. V gave up 4 bases and J gave up 4 bases; unmatched junction bases: 7. CDR1 is MDHEN, CDR2 SYDVKM, per germline. CDR3 DNA: TGTGCCAGCAGTTCGGCGGGAGGAGGGGCAGATACGCAGTATTTT. Protein: CASSSAGGGADTQYF. The full variable domain, in which reference TRBV28 and TRBJ2-3 provide the parts outside the CDR3, is DVKVTQSSRYLVKRTGEKVFLECVQDMDHENMFWYRQDPGLGLRLIYFSYDVKMKEKGDIPEGYSVSREKKERFSLILESASTNQTSMYLCASSSAGGGADTQYFGPGTRLTVL.

The chain uses TRBV6-6 and TRBJ2-7; 12 nucleotides agree with TRBD2. Germline lookup yields CDR1 MNHNY and CDR2 SVGAGI (reference sequence). Unmatched junction bases numbered 7, after V lost 2 bases and J lost 5 bases. CDR3 size: 16 residues. For the CDR3, the DNA is TGTGCCAGCAGTTACGGCGGACTAGCGGGAATTGACGAGCAGTACTTC. It yields the protein CASSYGGLAGIDEQYF.

The chain couples TRBV10-3 to TRBJ2-5, with 9 bases aligning to TRBD1. The CDR3 runs 15 residues. With 7 bases clipped from V and 4 bases from J, the junction kept 10 bases outside the gene matches. CDR1 and CDR2 (germline): ENHRY, SYGVKD. The CDR3 loop is CAINSGQGGVETQYF. As DNA, the CDR3 is TGTGCCATCAACTCGGGACAGGGTGGTGTAGAGACCCAGTACTTC.

This clone was detected only a few times. The rearrangement uses TRBV9 and TRBJ1-2; the D gene is possibly TRBD1 (5 bases). Trimming stripped 5 bases from V and 2 bases from J, with 10 bases between. Germline V gives CDR1 SGDLS, CDR2 YYNGEE. This CDR3 region has 13 residues. The CDR3 DNA reads as TGTGCCAGCAGTAGGGGAGGAAACTATGGCTACACCTTC. The encoded protein is CASSRGGNYGYTF.